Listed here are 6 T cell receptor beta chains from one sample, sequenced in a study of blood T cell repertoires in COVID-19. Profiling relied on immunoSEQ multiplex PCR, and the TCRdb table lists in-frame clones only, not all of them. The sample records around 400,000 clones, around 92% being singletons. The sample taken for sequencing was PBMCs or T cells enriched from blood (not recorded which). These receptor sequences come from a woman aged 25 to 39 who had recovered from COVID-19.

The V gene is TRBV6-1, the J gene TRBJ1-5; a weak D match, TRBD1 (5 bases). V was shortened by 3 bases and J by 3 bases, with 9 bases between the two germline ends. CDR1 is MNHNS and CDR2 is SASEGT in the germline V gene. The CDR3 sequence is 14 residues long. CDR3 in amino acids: CASSDRGYNQPQHF. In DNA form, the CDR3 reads TGTGCCAGCAGTGATCGGGGGTACAATCAGCCCCAGCATTTT.

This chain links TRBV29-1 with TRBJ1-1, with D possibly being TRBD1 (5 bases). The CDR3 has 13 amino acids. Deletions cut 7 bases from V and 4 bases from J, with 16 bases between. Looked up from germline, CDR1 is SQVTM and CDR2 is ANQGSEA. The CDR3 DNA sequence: TGCAGCGCCTTGTGGGGCGGGGGCACTGAAGCTTTCTTT. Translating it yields CSALWGGGTEAFF.

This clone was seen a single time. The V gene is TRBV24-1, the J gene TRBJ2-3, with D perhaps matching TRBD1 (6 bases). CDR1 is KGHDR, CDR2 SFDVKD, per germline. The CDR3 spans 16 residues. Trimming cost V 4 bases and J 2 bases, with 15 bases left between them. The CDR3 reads CATSDRTAPYTDTQYF. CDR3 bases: TGTGCCACCAGTGACCGGACAGCACCCTACACAGATACGCAGTATTTT.

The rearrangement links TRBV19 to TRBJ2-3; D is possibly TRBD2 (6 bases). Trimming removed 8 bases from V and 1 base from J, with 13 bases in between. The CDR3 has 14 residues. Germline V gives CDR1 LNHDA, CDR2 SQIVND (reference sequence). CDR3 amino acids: CASSSRGGTDTQYF. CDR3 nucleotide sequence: TGTGCCAGTTCCTCCCGCGGGGGCACAGATACGCAGTATTTT.

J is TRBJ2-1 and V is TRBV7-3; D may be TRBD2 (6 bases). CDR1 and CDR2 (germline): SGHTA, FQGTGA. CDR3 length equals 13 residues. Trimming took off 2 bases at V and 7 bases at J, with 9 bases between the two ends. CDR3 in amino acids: CASSLSRGNEQFF. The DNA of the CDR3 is TGTGCCAGCAGCTTATCCCGGGGGAATGAGCAGTTCTTC.

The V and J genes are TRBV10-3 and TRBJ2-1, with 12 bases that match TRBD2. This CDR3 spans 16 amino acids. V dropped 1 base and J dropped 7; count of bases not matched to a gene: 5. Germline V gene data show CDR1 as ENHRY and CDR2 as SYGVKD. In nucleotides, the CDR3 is TGTGCCATCAGTGAGTACCTAGCGGGGGGGCAGAATGAGCAGTTCTTC. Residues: CAISEYLAGGQNEQFF.